These T cell receptor beta chains were read from a single sample in a study of technical replicates of blood from a handful of donors. Only in-frame clones appear in the TCRdb table, and some are missing; sequencing was by immunoSEQ multiplex PCR. There are tens of thousands of clones in the sample; about 96% occur only once, and 0.2% to 0.25% lies in the top ten. Sequencing was done on a sample of T cells isolated from PBMCs. These receptors were collected from a human donor in good health. Both conserved end residues are part of each CDR3. A D gene is named only where the DNA matches it firmly. Some rows have no size entry. The others give once, few or many, or a class for an expanded clone.

>TRBV12-5|once|-|TRBJ1-1
CASGLEDTGNTEAFF
TGTGCTAGTGGTTTGGAAGATACAGGGAACACTGAAGCTTTCTTT
>TRBV25-1|-|-|TRBJ2-5
CASSEELQETQYF
TGTGCCAGCAGTGAAGAACTTCAAGAGACCCAGTACTTC
>TRBV5-4|-|TRBD1|TRBJ2-7
CASSLSRDRGFTQYF
TGTGCCAGCAGCTTGTCGCGGGACAGGGGCTTCACTCAGTACTTC
>TRBV6-4|-|TRBD1|TRBJ1-1
CASSSTGQGAEAFF
TGTGCCAGCAGTTCAACAGGACAGGGCGCTGAAGCTTTCTTT
>TRBV14|-|TRBD1|TRBJ2-2
CASSQDYGRGLVGELFF
TGTGCCAGCAGCCAAGATTATGGCAGGGGGCTGGTCGGGGAGCTGTTTTTT
>TRBV6-5|-|-|TRBJ2-7
CASSPGLNYEQYF
TGTGCCAGCAGTCCGGGACTGAACTACGAGCAGTACTTC
>TRBV5-4|-|-|TRBJ2-1
CASSGGQFVYNEQFF
TGTGCCAGCAGCGGCGGACAGTTTGTCTACAATGAGCAGTTCTTC
>TRBV7-9|-|-|TRBJ1-1
CASSLKSATEAFF
TGTGCCAGCAGCTTAAAGAGTGCCACTGAAGCTTTCTTT
>TRBV2|once|-|TRBJ2-3
CAQGVQWADTQYF
TGTGCTCAGGGCGTTCAGTGGGCCGATACGCAGTATTTT
>TRBV29-1|-|-|TRBJ2-7
CSVVGRLTYEQYF
TGCAGCGTTGTCGGCAGGTTAACCTACGAGCAGTACTTC
>TRBV27|-|-|TRBJ1-2
CAALGRDYGYTF
TGTGCCGCCCTGGGGAGGGACTATGGCTACACCTTC
>TRBV5-4|-|TRBD2|TRBJ2-5
CASSLAASGQETQYF
TGTGCCAGCAGCTTGGCGGCTAGCGGTCAAGAGACCCAGTACTTC
>TRBV2|-|TRBD2|TRBJ2-5
CAGAGGPGETQYF
TGTGCCGGGGCGGGGGGCCCTGGGGAGACCCAGTACTTC
>TRBV7-2|-|-|TRBJ1-5
CASSFEISNQPQHF
TGTGCCAGCAGCTTCGAGATTAGCAATCAGCCCCAGCATTTT
>TRBV29-1|-|-|TRBJ1-5
CSVAKGDNQPQHF
TGCAGCGTTGCCAAAGGGGACAATCAGCCCCAGCATTTT
>TRBV11-2|-|TRBD1|TRBJ2-7
CASSTRPDRGPYF
TGTGCCAGCAGCACCAGGCCGGACAGGGGGCCGTACTTC
>TRBV9|-|TRBD2|TRBJ2-2
CASSPQVPYGGGNTGELFF
TGTGCCAGCAGCCCCCAGGTACCCTATGGCGGGGGGAACACCGGGGAGCTGTTTTTT
>TRBV27|-|-|TRBJ2-7
CASSFGGGLSREQYF
TGTGCCAGCAGTTTTGGTGGCGGTCTCTCGAGAGAGCAGTACTTC
>TRBV10-3|-|-|TRBJ1-5
CAITRRVESQPQHF
TGTGCCATCACCCGCAGGGTCGAAAGTCAGCCCCAGCATTTT
>TRBV30|-|-|TRBJ1-5
CAWRSGNQPQHF
TGTGCCTGGAGGTCCGGCAATCAGCCCCAGCATTTT
>TRBV2|-|-|TRBJ2-7
CASGGDRNYEQYF
TGTGCCAGCGGCGGGGACAGAAACTACGAGCAGTACTTC
>TRBV5-6|-|-|TRBJ1-6
CASSSWTEGLYNSPLHF
TGTGCCAGCAGCTCATGGACAGAAGGGCTCTATAATTCACCCCTCCACTTT
>TRBV20-1|-|-|TRBJ1-1
CSAYMNTEAFF
TGCAGTGCTTATATGAACACTGAAGCTTTCTTT
>TRBV19|-|-|TRBJ1-1
CASSITALGPNTEAFF
TGTGCCAGTAGTATAACAGCCTTGGGCCCCAACACTGAAGCTTTCTTT
>TRBV11-2|-|-|TRBJ2-1
CASSLASFTSWVGDNEQFF
TGTGCCAGCAGCTTAGCTTCTTTTACTAGCTGGGTAGGAGACAATGAGCAGTTCTTC
>TRBV4-1|-|TRBD1|TRBJ1-4
CASSQVGRGGDGEKLFF
TGCGCCAGCAGCCAAGTGGGGCGAGGGGGCGACGGCGAAAAACTGTTTTTT
>TRBV6-5|-|-|TRBJ1-4
CASRQGREKLFF
TGTGCCAGCAGACAGGGTCGGGAAAAACTGTTTTTT
>TRBV7-9|-|-|TRBJ2-7
CASSLEVVPGVQYF
TGTGCCAGCAGCTTAGAAGTAGTTCCGGGGGTCCAGTACTTC
>TRBV10-3|-|TRBD1|TRBJ1-1
CAISGQGNTEAFF
TGTGCCATCAGCGGACAGGGGAACACTGAAGCTTTCTTT
>TRBV18|-|-|TRBJ2-1
CASSPPGNNEQFF
TGTGCCAGCTCACCACCGGGCAACAATGAGCAGTTCTTC
>TRBV6-1|-|TRBD1|TRBJ1-4
CASRIQGTNEKLFF
TGTGCCAGCAGGATACAGGGGACTAATGAAAAACTGTTTTTT
>TRBV5-1|-|TRBD1|TRBJ1-1
CASSTGTGVNAEAFF
TGCGCCAGCAGCACCGGGACAGGGGTGAACGCTGAAGCTTTCTTT
>TRBV28|-|-|TRBJ2-3
CASSLYDTPLIYSSTDTQYF
TGTGCCAGCAGTTTATACGATACGCCCTTAATTTACTCTAGCACAGATACGCAGTATTTT
>TRBV27|-|-|TRBJ2-7
CASSQKRRSSYEQYF
TGTGCCAGCAGTCAGAAACGTAGGAGCTCCTACGAGCAGTACTTC
>TRBV6-5|-|TRBD1|TRBJ1-2
CASFSDRYYGYTF
TGTGCCAGTTTTTCGGACAGGTACTATGGCTACACCTTC
>TRBV7-8|-|TRBD2|TRBJ2-5
CASSLYPSGTKETQYF
TGTGCCAGCAGCTTATACCCTAGCGGGACTAAAGAGACCCAGTACTTC
>TRBV11-3|-|TRBD1|TRBJ1-1
CASSYRQGPTTEAFF
TGTGCCAGCAGCTATCGACAGGGGCCAACCACTGAAGCTTTCTTT
>TRBV15|-|-|TRBJ2-2
CVLSYRRNYTGELFF
TGTGTCCTGTCATACAGGCGGAATTACACCGGGGAGCTGTTTTTT
>TRBV5-4|-|-|TRBJ2-1
CASSLETHNEQFF
TGTGCCAGCAGCTTGGAGACTCACAATGAGCAGTTCTTC
>TRBV7-9|-|-|TRBJ1-2
CASSLGSGQNYGYTF
TGTGCCAGCAGCTTAGGGTCTGGCCAGAACTATGGCTACACCTTC
>TRBV7-6|-|-|TRBJ2-2
CASTRGAGDTGELFF
TGTGCCAGCACCCGGGGGGCGGGGGACACCGGGGAGCTGTTTTTT
>TRBV19|-|-|TRBJ1-1
CASSIEGGGNTEAFF
TGTGCCAGTAGTATAGAGGGGGGAGGGAACACTGAAGCTTTCTTT
>TRBV4-1|-|-|TRBJ1-2
CASSHYLSGANYGYTF
TGCGCCAGCAGCCATTACCTCTCGGGGGCTAACTATGGCTACACCTTC
>TRBV20-1|-|-|TRBJ2-3
CSASRDTQYF
TGCAGTGCTAGTCGGGATACGCAGTATTTT
>TRBV2|-|-|TRBJ2-7
CASSEYRVGYEQYF
TGTGCCAGCAGTGAATACAGGGTGGGGTACGAGCAGTACTTC
>TRBV7-9|-|-|TRBJ1-4
CASSRDTNEKLFF
TGTGCCAGCAGCCGAGACACAAATGAAAAACTGTTTTTT
>TRBV9|once|TRBD1|TRBJ2-2
CASSMSRDRGTGELFF
TGTGCCAGCAGCATGAGCCGGGACAGAGGCACCGGGGAGCTGTTTTTT
>TRBV9|-|TRBD1|TRBJ2-1
CASSPTGGSSYNEQFF
TGTGCCAGCAGCCCCACAGGGGGTAGCTCCTACAATGAGCAGTTCTTC
>TRBV5-4|-|-|TRBJ1-1
CASSPTTGNTEAFF
TGTGCCAGCAGCCCTACGACAGGGAACACTGAAGCTTTCTTT
>TRBV30|-|TRBD1|TRBJ2-2
CACTFWTGTGKSGELFF
TGTGCCTGCACATTTTGGACCGGGACAGGAAAGTCCGGGGAGCTGTTTTTT